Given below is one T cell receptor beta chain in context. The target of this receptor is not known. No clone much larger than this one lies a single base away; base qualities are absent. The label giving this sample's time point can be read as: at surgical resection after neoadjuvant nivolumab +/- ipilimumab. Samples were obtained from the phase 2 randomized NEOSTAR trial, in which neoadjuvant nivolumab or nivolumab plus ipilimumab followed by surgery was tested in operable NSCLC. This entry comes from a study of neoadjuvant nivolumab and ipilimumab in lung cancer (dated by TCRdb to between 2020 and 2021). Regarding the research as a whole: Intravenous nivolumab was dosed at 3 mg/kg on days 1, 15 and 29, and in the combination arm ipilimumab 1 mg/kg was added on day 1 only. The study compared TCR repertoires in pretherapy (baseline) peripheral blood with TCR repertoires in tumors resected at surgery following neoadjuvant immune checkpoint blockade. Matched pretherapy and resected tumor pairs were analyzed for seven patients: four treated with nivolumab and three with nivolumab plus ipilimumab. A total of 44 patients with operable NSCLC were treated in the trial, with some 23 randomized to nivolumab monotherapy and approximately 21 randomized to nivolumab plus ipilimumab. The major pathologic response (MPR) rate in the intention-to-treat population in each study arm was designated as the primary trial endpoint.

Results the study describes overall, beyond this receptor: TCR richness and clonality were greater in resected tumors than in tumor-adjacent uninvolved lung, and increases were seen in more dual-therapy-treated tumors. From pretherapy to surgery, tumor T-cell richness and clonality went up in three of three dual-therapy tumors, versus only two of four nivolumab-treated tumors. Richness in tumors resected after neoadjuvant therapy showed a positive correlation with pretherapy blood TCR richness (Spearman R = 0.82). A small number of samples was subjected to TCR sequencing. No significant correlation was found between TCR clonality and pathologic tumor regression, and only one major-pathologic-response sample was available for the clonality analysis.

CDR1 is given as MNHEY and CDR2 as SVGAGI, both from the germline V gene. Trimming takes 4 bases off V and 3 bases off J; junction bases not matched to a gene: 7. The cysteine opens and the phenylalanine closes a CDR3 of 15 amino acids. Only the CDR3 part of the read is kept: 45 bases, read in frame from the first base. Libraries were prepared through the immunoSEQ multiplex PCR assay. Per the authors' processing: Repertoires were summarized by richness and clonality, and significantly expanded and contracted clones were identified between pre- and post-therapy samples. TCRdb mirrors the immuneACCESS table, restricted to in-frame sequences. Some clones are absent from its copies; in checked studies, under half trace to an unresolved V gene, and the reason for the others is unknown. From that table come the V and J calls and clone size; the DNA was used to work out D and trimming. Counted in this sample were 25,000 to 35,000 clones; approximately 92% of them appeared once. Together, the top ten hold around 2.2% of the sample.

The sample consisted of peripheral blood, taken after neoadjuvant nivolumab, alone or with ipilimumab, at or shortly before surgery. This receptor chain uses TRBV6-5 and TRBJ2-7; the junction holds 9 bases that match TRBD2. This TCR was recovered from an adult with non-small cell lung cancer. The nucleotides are TGTGCCAGCAGTTCGTTCCTTAGCGGGAGCTACGAGCAGTACTTC. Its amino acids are CASSSFLSGSYEQYF.